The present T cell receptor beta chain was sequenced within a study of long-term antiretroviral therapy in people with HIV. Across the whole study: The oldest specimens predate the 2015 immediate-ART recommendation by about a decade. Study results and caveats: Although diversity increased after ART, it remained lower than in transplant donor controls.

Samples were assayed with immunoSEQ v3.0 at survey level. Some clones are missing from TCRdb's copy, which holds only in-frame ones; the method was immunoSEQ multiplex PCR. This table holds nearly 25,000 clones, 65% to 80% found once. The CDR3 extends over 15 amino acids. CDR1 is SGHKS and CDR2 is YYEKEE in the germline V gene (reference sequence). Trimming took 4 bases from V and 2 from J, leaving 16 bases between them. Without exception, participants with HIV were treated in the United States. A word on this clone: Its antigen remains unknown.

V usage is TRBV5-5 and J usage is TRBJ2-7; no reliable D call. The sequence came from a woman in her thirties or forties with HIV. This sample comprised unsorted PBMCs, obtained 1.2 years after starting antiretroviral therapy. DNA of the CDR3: TGTGCCAGCAGCCCAACTCGAGCGCGGACCTACGAGCAGTACTTC. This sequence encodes CASSPTRARTYEQYF.